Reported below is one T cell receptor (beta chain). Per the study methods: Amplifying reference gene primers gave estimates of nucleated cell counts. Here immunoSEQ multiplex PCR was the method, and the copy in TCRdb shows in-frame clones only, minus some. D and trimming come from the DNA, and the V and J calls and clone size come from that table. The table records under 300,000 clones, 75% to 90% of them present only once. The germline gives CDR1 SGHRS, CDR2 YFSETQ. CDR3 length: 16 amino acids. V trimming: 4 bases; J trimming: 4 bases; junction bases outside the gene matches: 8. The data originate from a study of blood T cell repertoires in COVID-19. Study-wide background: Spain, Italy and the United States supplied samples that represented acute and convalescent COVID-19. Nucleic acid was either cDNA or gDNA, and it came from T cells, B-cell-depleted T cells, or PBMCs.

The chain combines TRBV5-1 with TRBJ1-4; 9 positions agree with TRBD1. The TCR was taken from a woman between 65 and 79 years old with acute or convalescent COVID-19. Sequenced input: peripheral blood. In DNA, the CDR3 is TGCGCCAGCAGCAAGGGACAGGGAGGGAATAATGAAAAACTGTTTTTT. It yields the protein CASSKGQGGNNEKLFF.